This record concerns one T cell receptor (beta chain) sequence. The sample originates from a study of response to subunit inactivated influenza vaccine. This CDR3 region has 14 residues. Germline V lookup: CDR1 GTSNPN, CDR2 SVGIG (reference sequence). V lost 2 bases and J 4 bases, leaving 11 bases between the germline ends. A single record per CDR3 protein comes from TCRdb applying MiXCR to the RT-PCR reads. The sample has about 540,000 distinct CDR3 sequences; under 30% are singletons. These data are also associated with another study on T cells expressing NK-cell markers. That study adds: The authors made TCR beta cDNA libraries by 5'RACE template switching. This switching added a universal primer site and UMIs. Of the CD8+ T cell pool in six donors, roughly 1.0-8% was accounted for by dominant NKG2C+ clonotypes. Among a few donors, these clonotypes also ranked first in the CD3+CD56-NKG2C+ fraction.

The sequencing here drew on CD4+ T cells sorted from PBMCs, taken approximately 13 days after vaccination. This receptor was identified in a man aged 45 to 65 who received an inactivated influenza vaccine. The V call is TRBV30, the J call TRBJ1-4; no reliable D call. The CDR3 sequence is CAWSTGSLNEKLFF. The CDR3 DNA is TGTGCCTGGAGTACGGGGAGCCTTAATGAAAAACTGTTTTTT. Using reference TRBV30 and TRBJ1-4 for the parts outside the CDR3, the full variable domain is SQTIHQWPATLVQPVGSPLSLECTVEGTSNPNLYWYRQAAGRGLQLLFYSVGIGQISSEVPQNLSASRPQDRQFILSSKKLLLSDSGFYLCAWSTGSLNEKLFFGSGTQLSVL.